The T cell receptor (beta chain) described here comes from a study of T cell responses to AZD1222 COVID-19 vaccine. Study-wide context: Second-dose intervals near 4 or 12 weeks were combined. The study's findings and limits: Reportedly, close to half of spike-specific TCRs are directed against unmutated variant regions.

The germline V gene encodes CDR1 SGHRS and CDR2 YFSETQ. The CDR3 is made up of 14 amino acids. V shed 1 base, J shed 10 bases, and the junction held 6 bases outside the gene matches. Of note for this clone: No antigen is known for it.

Clones were sequenced by immunoSEQ multiplex PCR, and TCRdb holds only the in-frame ones, with some missing. The top ten clones hold around 2.8% of a sample with under 150,000 clones, 91% of them seen once. The rearrangement joins TRBV5-1 to TRBJ2-1; 9 nucleotides agree with TRBD2. Sequenced material: peripheral blood, taken on day 0 of AZD1222 vaccination. This TCR came from an adult in good health. Here the CDR3 reads CASSLPLTSGEQFF. CDR3 coding DNA: TGCGCCAGCAGCTTGCCGCTCACTAGCGGGGAGCAGTTCTTC.